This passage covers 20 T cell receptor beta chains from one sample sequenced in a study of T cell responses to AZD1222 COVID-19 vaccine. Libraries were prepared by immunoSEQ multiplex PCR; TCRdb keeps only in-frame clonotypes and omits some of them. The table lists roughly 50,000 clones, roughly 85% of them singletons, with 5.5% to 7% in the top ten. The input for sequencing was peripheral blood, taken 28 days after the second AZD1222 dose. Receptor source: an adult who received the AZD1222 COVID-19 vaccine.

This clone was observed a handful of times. CDR3 sequence (DNA): TGTGCCAGCAGTTCCGACTTGGACTATGGCTACACCTTC. This codes for CASSSDLDYGYTF. The rearrangement uses TRBV28 and TRBJ1-2; no clear D. CDR1 MDHEN and CDR2 SYDVKM come from the germline V gene. V lost 4 bases and J 3 bases, leaving 9 bases between the germline ends. CDR3 length: 13 amino acids.

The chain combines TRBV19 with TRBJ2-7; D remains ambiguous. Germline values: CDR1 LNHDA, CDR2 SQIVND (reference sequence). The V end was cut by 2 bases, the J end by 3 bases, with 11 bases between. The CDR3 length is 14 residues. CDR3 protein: CASSISLDNYEQYF. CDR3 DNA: TGTGCCAGTAGTATATCCCTAGACAACTACGAGCAGTACTTC.

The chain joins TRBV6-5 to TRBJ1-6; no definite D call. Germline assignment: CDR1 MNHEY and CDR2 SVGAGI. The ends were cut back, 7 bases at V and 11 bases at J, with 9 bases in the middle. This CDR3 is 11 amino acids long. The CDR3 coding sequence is TGTGCCAGCACGGAGCCCCCACCCCTCCACTTT. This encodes CASTEPPPLHF.

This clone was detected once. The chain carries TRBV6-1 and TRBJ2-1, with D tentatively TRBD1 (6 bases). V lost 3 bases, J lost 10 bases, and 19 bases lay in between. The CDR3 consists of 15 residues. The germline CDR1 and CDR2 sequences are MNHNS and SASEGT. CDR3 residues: CASSDLTGNLGEQFF. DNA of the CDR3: TGTGCCAGCAGTGACCTGACAGGCAACTTGGGGGAGCAGTTCTTC.

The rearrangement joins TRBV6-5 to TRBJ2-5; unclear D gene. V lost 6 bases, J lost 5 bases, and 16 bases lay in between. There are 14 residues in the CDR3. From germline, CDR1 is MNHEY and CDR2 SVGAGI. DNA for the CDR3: TGTGCCAGCAGCCCAATGACTCACGCGGAGACCCAGTACTTC. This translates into CASSPMTHAETQYF.

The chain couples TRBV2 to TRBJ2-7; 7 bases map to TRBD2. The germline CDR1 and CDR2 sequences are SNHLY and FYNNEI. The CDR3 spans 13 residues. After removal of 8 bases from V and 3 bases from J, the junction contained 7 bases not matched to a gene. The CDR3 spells CASFLGGVYEQYF. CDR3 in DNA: TGTGCCAGCTTTCTGGGGGGGGTCTACGAGCAGTACTTC.

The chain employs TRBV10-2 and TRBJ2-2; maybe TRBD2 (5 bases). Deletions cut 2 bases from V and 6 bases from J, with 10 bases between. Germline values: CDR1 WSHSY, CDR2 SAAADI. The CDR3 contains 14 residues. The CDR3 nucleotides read TGCGCCAGCAGTGAGGTCGCTAGCTCCGGGGAGCTGTTTTTT. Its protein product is CASSEVASSGELFF.

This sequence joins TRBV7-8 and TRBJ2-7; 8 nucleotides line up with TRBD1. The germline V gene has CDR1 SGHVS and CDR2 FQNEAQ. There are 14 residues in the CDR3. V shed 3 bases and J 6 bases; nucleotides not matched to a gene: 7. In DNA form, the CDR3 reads TGTGCCAGCAGCTTCCGGCAGGGGGCCAGCGAGCAGTACTTC. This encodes CASSFRQGASEQYF.

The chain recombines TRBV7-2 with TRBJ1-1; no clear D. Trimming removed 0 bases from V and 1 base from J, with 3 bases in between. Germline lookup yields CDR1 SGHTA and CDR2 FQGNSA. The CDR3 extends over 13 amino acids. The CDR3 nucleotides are TGTGCCAGCAGCTTAGCCGAGAACACTGAAGCTTTCTTT. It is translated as CASSLAENTEAFF.

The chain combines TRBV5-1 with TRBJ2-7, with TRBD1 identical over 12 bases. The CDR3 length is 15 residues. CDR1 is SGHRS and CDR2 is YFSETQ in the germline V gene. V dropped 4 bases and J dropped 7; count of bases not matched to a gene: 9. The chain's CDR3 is CASSQQGQGAREQYF. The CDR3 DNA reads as TGCGCCAGCAGCCAACAGGGACAGGGGGCTAGGGAGCAGTACTTC.

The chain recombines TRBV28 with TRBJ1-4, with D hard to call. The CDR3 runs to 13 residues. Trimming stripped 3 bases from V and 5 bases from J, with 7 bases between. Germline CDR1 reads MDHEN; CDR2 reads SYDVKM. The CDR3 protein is CASSFGGNEKLFF. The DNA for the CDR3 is TGTGCCAGCAGTTTCGGCGGGAATGAAAAACTGTTTTTT.

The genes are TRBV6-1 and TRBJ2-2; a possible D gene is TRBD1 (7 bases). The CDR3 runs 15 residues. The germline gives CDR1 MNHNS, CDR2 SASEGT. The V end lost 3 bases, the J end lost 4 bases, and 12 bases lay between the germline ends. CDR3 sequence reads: CASSERQGGTGELFF. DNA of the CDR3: TGTGCCAGCAGTGAGCGGCAGGGGGGCACCGGGGAGCTGTTTTTT.

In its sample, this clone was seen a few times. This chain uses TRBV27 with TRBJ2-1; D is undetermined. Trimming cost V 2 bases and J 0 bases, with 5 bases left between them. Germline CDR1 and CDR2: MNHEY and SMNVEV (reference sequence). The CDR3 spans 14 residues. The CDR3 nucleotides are TGTGCCAGCAGTTTAAGGAGCTCCTACAATGAGCAGTTCTTC. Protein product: CASSLRSSYNEQFF.

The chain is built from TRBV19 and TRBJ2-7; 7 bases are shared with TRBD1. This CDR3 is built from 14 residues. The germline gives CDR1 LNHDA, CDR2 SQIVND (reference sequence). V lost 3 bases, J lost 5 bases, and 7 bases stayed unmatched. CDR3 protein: CASSISGGGNEQYF. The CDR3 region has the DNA TGTGCCAGTAGTATCTCAGGGGGTGGCAACGAGCAGTACTTC.

The CDR3: CASSEFGYTEAFF. The DNA of the CDR3 is TGCGCCAGCAGTGAGTTTGGGTACACTGAAGCTTTCTTT. The J gene is TRBJ1-1, the V gene TRBV10-2; D is unresolved. V shed 1 base and J shed 3 bases, with 6 bases lying between them. The CDR3 extends over 13 amino acids. The germline gives CDR1 WSHSY, CDR2 SAAADI.

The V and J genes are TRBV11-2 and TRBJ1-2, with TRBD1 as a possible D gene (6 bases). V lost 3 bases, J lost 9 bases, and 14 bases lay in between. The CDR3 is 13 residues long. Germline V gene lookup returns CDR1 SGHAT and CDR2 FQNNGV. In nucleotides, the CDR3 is TGTGCCAGCAGCTTTGGGGGGCCCGGCCGCTACACCTTC. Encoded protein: CASSFGGPGRYTF.

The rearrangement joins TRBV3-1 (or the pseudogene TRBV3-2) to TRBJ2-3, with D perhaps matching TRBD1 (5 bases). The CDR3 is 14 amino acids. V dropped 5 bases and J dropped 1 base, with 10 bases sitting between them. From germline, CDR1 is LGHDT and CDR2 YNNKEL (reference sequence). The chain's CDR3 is CASSEGAGTDTQYF. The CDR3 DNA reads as TGTGCCAGCAGCGAAGGGGCGGGCACAGATACGCAGTATTTT.

CDR3 bases: TGTGCCAGCAGTCAAGCGGGAGGCCGAAGCTCCTACAATGAGCAGTTCTTC. It encodes CASSQAGGRSSYNEQFF. The chain links TRBV6-4 to TRBJ2-1; TRBD2 matches 9 bases. V shed 5 bases and J 0 bases; nucleotides not matched to a gene: 8. From germline, CDR1 is MRHNA and CDR2 SNTAGT. The CDR3 is made up of 17 amino acids.

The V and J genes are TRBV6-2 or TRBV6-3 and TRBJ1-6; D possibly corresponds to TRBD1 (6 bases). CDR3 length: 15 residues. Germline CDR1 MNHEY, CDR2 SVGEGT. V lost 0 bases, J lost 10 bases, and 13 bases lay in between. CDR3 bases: TGTGCCAGCAGTTACTCGCGAGGGGGGGAGTCACCCCTCCACTTT. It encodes CASSYSRGGESPLHF.

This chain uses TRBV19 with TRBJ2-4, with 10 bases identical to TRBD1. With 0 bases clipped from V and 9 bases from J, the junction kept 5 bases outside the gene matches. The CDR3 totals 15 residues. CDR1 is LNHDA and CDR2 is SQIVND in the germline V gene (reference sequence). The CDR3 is CASSIDGQGVGIQYF. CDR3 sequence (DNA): TGTGCCAGTAGTATAGACGGACAGGGGGTCGGCATTCAGTACTTC.